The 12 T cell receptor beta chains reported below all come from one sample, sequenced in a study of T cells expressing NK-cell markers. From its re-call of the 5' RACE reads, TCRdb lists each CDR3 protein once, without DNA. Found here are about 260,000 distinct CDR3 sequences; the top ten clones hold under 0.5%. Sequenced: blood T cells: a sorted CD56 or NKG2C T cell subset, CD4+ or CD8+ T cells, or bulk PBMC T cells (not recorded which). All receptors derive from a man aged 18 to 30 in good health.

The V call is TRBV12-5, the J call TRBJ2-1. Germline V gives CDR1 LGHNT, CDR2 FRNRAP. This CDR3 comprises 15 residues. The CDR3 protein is CASGLGQDSYNEQFF. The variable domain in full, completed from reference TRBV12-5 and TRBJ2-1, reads DARVTQTPRHKVTEMGQEVTMRCQPILGHNTVFWYRQTMMQGLELLAYFRNRAPLDDSGMPKDRFSAEMPDATLATLKIQPSEPRDSAVYFCASGLGQDSYNEQFFGPGTRLTVL.

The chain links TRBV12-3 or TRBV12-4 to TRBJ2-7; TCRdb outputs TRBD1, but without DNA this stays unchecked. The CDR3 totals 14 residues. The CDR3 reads CASSTRGKEREQYF.

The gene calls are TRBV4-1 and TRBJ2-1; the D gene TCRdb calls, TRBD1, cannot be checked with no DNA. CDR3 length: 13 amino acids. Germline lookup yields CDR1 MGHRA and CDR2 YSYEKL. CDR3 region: CASRGQGLNEQFF.

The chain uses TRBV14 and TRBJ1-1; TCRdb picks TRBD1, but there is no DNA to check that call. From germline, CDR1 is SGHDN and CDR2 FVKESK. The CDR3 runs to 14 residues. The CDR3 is CASSQWARGTEAFF. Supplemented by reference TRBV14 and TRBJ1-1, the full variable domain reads EAGVTQFPSHSVIEKGQTVTLRCDPISGHDNLYWYRRVMGKEIKFLLHFVKESKQDESGMPNNRFLAERTGGTYSTLKVQPAELEDSGVYFCASSQWARGTEAFFGQGTRLTVV.

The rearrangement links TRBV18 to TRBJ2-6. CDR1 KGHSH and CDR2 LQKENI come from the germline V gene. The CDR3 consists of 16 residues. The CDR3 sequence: CASSPNSLSGANVLTF.

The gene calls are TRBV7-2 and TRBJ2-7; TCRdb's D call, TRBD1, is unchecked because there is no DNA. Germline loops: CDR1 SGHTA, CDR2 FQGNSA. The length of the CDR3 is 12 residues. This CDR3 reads CASSVPPGEQYF.

The CDR3 region is CASSFFGGRSSYNEQFF. This chain joins TRBV27 and TRBJ2-1; TCRdb selects TRBD1, and the lack of DNA leaves this call unchecked. Germline loops: CDR1 MNHEY, CDR2 SMNVEV (reference sequence). This CDR3 region has 17 residues.

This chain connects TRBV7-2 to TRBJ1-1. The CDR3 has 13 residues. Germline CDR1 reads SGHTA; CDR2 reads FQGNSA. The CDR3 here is CASSTFEASEAFF.

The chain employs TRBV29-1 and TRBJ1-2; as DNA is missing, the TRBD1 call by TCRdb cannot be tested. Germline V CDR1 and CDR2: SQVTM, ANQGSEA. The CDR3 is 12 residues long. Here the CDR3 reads CSVVRTGYGYTF.

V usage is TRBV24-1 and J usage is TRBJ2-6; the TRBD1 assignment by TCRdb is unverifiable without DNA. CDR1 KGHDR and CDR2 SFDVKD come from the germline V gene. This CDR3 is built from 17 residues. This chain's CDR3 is CATSGRDSDSGANVLTF.

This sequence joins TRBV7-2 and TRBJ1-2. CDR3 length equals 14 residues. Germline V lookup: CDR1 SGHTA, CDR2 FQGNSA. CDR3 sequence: CASSPRTANYGYTF. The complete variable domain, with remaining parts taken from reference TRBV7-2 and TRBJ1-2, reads GAGVSQSPSNKVTEKGKDVELRCDPISGHTALYWYRQSLGQGLEFLIYFQGNSAPDKSGLPSDRFSAERTGGSVSTLTIQRTQQEDSAVYLCASSPRTANYGYTFGSGTRLTVV.

CDR3 sequence reads: CASSLGHRVTNEKLFF. V gene TRBV5-1 combines with J gene TRBJ1-4; the D call of TRBD1 rests on TCRdb alone, since no DNA is present to check it. Germline assignment: CDR1 SGHRS and CDR2 YFSETQ. The CDR3 has 16 residues.